The entry below gives a single T cell receptor (beta chain) sequence along with its context. Per the study methods: Cell counts per sample came from amplifying reference gene primers. The protocol was immunoSEQ multiplex PCR, while the TCRdb copy is restricted to in-frame clones and leaves out a portion. D and trimming come from the DNA, and the V and J calls and clone size come from that table. Of approximately 270,000 clones in the sample, roughly 89% were seen once. Germline CDR1 reads SEHNR; CDR2 reads FQNEAQ (reference sequence). Trimming removed 1 base from V and 5 bases from J; junction bases left unmatched: 10. The CDR3 is 16 residues long. This sample is part of a study of blood T cell repertoires in COVID-19. For the study at large: The United States, Italy and Spain supplied acute and convalescent COVID-19 samples. The analysed material was cDNA or gDNA that came from T cells, B-cell-depleted T cells, or PBMCs.

The receptor was isolated from a man younger than 40 with acute or convalescent COVID-19. Sequencing was done on a sample of peripheral blood. The V and J genes are TRBV7-9 and TRBJ1-2; 7 bases agree with TRBD1. CDR3 loop: CASSLGGGPYFYGYTF. In DNA form, the CDR3 reads TGTGCCAGCAGCTTAGGAGGGGGCCCGTACTTTTATGGCTACACCTTC.